This T cell receptor beta chain derives from a study of cytomegalovirus exposure and HLA in healthy donors. Study at large: In an early release, HLA-typed donors contributed some 80 million unique TCR sequences.

This clone has just a few counts. Its cognate antigen is unknown. This PCR relied on a set of 60 Vbeta primers and 13 Jbeta primers. The assay was immunoSEQ multiplex PCR, and TCRdb's table has in-frame clones only and misses some. In the table there are some 210,000 clones, about four fifths of which are singletons. Findings and limits, study-wide: Reports state that TCR beta sequences accurately predicted most subjects' HLA-A and HLA-B alleles. The authors assumed roughly uniform sequencing depth across donors for presence/absence analyses.

Germline CDR1 MGHRA, CDR2 YSYEKL. The CDR3 is made up of 13 amino acids. V lost 6 bases and J 4 bases, leaving 12 bases between the germline ends. Sequenced sample: PBMCs. This TCR was recovered from a woman between 45 and 65 years old in good health and CMV-seropositive. The chain links TRBV4-1 to TRBJ1-2, with D maybe TRBD1 (5 bases). The CDR3: CASSLGGSYGYTF. The CDR3 nucleotides read TGCGCCAGCAGTCTCGGGGGGAGCTATGGCTACACCTTC.